This entry features one T cell receptor beta chain sequence. Its antigen remains unidentified. Extraction of RNA preceded its reverse transcription into cDNA, which served as the sequencing template. The method was immunoSEQ multiplex PCR; TCRdb's version includes in-frame clones alone and lacks a portion of them. The sample contains 65,000 to 70,000 clones, 55% to 75% of which appear only once. This entry is derived from a study of CD8+ T cells in alopecia areata. General study points: TCR sharing was clearer in mice than between patients, perhaps partly owing to patient HLA diversity. Especially in alopecia totalis/universalis, lesional scalp showed greater clonality than normal scalp did.

The specimen was CD8+ T cells sorted from blood, collected at week 0. This TCR was sampled from a human donor with alopecia areata.

CDR3 DNA: TGTGCCAGCAGGTCAAATCAGCCCCAGCATTTT. Protein: CASRSNQPQHF. V is TRBV28 and J is TRBJ1-5, with no clear D. The CDR3 length is 11 residues. Deletions cut 6 bases from V and 4 bases from J, with 4 bases between. Germline CDR1 MDHEN, CDR2 SYDVKM. Combining the CDR3 with reference TRBV28 and TRBJ1-5 gives the whole variable domain DVKVTQSSRYLVKRTGEKVFLECVQDMDHENMFWYRQDPGLGLRLIYFSYDVKMKEKGDIPEGYSVSREKKERFSLILESASTNQTSMYLCASRSNQPQHFGDGTRLSIL.